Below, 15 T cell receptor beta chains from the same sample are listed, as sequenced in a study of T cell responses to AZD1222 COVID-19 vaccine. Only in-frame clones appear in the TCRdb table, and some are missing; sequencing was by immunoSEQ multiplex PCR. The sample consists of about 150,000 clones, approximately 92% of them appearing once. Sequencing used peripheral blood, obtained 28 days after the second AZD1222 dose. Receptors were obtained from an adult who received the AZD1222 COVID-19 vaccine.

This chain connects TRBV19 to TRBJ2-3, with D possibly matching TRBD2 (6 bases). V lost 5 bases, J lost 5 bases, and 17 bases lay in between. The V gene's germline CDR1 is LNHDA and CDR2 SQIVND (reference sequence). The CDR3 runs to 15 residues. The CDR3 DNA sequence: TGTGCCAGTAGTGGGACTGGGCTTTCTGGAGATACGCAGTATTTT. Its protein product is CASSGTGLSGDTQYF.

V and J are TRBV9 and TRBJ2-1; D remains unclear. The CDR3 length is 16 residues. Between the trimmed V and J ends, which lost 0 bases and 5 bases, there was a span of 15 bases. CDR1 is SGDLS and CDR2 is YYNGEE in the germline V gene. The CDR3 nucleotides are TGTGCCAGCAGCGTAGAAATCAGGCCAGAAAACAATGAGCAGTTCTTC. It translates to CASSVEIRPENNEQFF.

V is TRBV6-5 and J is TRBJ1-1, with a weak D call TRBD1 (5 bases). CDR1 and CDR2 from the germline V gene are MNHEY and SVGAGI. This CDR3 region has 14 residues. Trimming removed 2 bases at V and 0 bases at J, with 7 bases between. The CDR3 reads CASSYQGMNTEAFF. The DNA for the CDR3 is TGTGCCAGCAGTTACCAGGGCATGAACACTGAAGCTTTCTTT.

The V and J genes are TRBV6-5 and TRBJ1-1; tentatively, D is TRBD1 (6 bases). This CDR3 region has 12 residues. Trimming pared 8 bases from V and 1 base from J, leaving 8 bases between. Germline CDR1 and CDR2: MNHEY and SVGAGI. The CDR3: CASGTRNTEAFF. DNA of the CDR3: TGTGCCAGCGGGACACGGAACACTGAAGCTTTCTTT.

CDR3 DNA sequence: TGTGCCAGCAGCCAAGACCAGGGCGGCACTGAAGCTTTCTTT. It encodes CASSQDQGGTEAFF. V gene TRBV4-2 combines with J gene TRBJ1-1, with D perhaps matching TRBD1 (5 bases). The CDR3 has 14 residues. Looked up from germline, CDR1 is LGHNA and CDR2 is YNFKEQ. Trimming removed 0 bases from V and 4 bases from J, with 9 bases in between.

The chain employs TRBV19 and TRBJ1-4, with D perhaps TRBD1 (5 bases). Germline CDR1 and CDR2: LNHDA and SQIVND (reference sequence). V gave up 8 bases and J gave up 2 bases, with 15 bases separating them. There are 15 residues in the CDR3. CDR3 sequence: CASSGGLFTNEKLFF. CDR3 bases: TGTGCCAGTTCGGGGGGACTTTTTACTAATGAAAAACTGTTTTTT.

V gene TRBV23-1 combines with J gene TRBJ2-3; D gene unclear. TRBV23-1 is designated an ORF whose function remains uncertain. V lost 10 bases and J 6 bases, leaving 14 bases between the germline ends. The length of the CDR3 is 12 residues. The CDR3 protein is CATLSPRDTQYF. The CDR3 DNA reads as TGCGCCACCCTCTCTCCCCGCGATACGCAGTATTTT.

The CDR3 DNA sequence: TGTGCCAGCAGCAAAGAGCGGAAGGGTCGGAAGCCCCAGCATTTT. Translating it yields CASSKERKGRKPQHF. The genes are TRBV21-1 and TRBJ1-5. TRBV21-1 is a documented pseudogene. The CDR3 runs 15 residues.

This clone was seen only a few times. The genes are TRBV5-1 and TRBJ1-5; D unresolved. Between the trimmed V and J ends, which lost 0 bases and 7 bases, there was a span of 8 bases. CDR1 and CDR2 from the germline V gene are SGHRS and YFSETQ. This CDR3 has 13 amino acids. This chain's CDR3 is CASSLGQGQPQHF. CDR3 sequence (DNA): TGCGCCAGCAGCTTGGGTCAAGGGCAGCCCCAGCATTTT.

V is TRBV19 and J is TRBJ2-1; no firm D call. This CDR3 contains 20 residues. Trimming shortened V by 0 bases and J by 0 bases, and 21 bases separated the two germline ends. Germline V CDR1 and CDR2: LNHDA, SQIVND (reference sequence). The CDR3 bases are TGTGCCAGTAGTATAGATTGGACGAAGGGCCGACGGAGCTCCTACAATGAGCAGTTCTTC. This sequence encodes CASSIDWTKGRRSSYNEQFF.

CDR3 sequence: CASSPTNLGVGDTQYF. The CDR3 DNA follows: TGTGCCAGCAGCCCCACGAACCTTGGGGTTGGAGATACGCAGTATTTT. The rearrangement links TRBV7-9 to TRBJ2-3; D uncertain. V lost 5 bases and J lost 5, with 20 bases in between. Germline V gene lookup returns CDR1 SEHNR and CDR2 FQNEAQ (reference sequence). The CDR3 consists of 16 residues. The whole variable domain, filled in from reference TRBV7-9 and TRBJ2-3, reads DTGVSQNPRHKITKRGQNVTFRCDPISEHNRLYWYRQTLGQGPEFLTYFQNEAQLEKSRLLSDRFSAERPKGSFSTLEIQRTEQGDSAMYLCASSPTNLGVGDTQYFGPGTRLTVL.

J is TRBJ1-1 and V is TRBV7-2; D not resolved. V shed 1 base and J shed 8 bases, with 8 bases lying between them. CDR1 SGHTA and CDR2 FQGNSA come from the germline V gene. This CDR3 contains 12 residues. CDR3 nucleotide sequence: TGTGCCAGCAGCTTAGTAACAGTCGAAGCTTTCTTT. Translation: CASSLVTVEAFF.

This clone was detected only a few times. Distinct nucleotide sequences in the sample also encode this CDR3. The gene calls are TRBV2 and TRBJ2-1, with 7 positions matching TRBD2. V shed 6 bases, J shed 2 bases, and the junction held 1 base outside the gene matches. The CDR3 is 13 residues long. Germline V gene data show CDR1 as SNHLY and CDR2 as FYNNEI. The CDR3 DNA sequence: TGTGCCAGCAGGAGCGGGGCCTACAATGAGCAGTTCTTC. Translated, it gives CASRSGAYNEQFF. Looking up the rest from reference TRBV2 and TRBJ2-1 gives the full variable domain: EPEVTQTPSHQVTQMGQEVILRCVPISNHLYFYWYRQILGQKVEFLVSFYNNEISEKSEIFDDQFSVERPDGSNFTLKIRSTKLEDSAMYFCASRSGAYNEQFFGPGTRLTVL.

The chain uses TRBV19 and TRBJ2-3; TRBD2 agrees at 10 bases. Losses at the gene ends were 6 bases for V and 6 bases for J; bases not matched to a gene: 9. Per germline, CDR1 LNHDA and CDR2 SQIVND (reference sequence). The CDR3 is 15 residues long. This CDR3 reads CASSPLAGGGDTQYF. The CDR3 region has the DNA TGTGCCAGTAGCCCCTTAGCGGGAGGTGGGGATACGCAGTATTTT. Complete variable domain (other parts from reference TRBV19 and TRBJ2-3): DGGITQSPKYLFRKEGQNVTLSCEQNLNHDAMYWYRQDPGQGLRLIYYSQIVNDFQKGDIAEGYSVSREKKESFPLTVTSAQKNPTAFYLCASSPLAGGGDTQYFGPGTRLTVL.

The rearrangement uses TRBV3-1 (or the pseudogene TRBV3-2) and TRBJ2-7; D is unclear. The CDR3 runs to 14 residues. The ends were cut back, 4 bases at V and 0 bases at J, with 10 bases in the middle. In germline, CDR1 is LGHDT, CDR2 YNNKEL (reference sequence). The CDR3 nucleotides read TGTGCCAGCAGCCCCAGACTCACCTCCTACGAGCAGTACTTC. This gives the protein CASSPRLTSYEQYF.